These 9 T cell receptor beta chains originate from one sample sequenced in a study of blood T cell repertoires in COVID-19. Method: immunoSEQ multiplex PCR; TCRdb's copy keeps in-frame clones and lacks some. The sample contains around 270,000 clones, about 85% of which appear only once. The sequenced sample consisted of peripheral blood. The receptors were sampled from a human donor with COVID-19, enrolled during active disease. The donor label of this sample is uncertain.

This chain uses TRBV5-6 with TRBJ1-6; no definite D call. This CDR3 spans 14 amino acids. The V and J ends lost 4 bases and 7 bases respectively, with 12 bases between them. Germline V lookup: CDR1 SGHDT, CDR2 YYEEEE. CDR3 nucleotides: TGTGCCAGCAGCGCACGGTCGTCCAATTCACCCCTCCACTTT. This encodes CASSARSSNSPLHF.

This chain uses TRBV6-2 or TRBV6-3 with TRBJ2-1; 10 bases align to TRBD2. V dropped 6 bases and J dropped 5; count of bases not matched to a gene: 4. Germline CDR1 is MNHEY and CDR2 is SVGEGT. This CDR3 contains 14 residues. This chain's CDR3 is CASSFTSGNNEQFF. For the CDR3, the DNA is TGTGCCAGCAGCTTTACTAGCGGGAACAATGAGCAGTTCTTC.

This chain connects TRBV29-1 to TRBJ1-1; TRBD1 might be the D (5 bases). This CDR3 has 13 residues. The germline CDR1 and CDR2 sequences are SQVTM and ANQGSEA. Trimming removed 4 bases at V and 3 bases at J, with 12 bases between. CDR3 DNA: TGCAGCGTTGTTCAGTGGGGGGACACTGAAGCTTTCTTT. Protein product: CSVVQWGDTEAFF.

V usage is TRBV19 and J usage is TRBJ2-1; TRBD2 matches 12 bases. The J segment lost 7 bases and the V segment lost 8 bases, leaving 6 bases of the junction unmatched. The CDR3 spans 14 residues. Germline CDR1 LNHDA, CDR2 SQIVND (reference sequence). The DNA of the CDR3 is TGTGCCAGTTTGAGGACTAGCGGGAAAAATGAGCAGTTCTTC. Residues: CASLRTSGKNEQFF.

The chain is built from TRBV18 and TRBJ2-2; D might be TRBD1 (5 bases). Germline V CDR1 and CDR2: KGHSH, LQKENI. The CDR3 has 13 amino acids. Trimming pared 4 bases from V and 6 bases from J, leaving 9 bases between. CDR3 protein: CASSRLGAGELFF. DNA for the CDR3: TGTGCCAGCTCACGGTTAGGGGCCGGGGAGCTGTTTTTT.

This rearrangement joins TRBV24-1 to TRBJ2-5; the match to TRBD1 covers 7 bases. CDR1 is KGHDR, CDR2 SFDVKD, per germline. The junction had 3 bases not matched to a gene; V was cut back by 5 bases and J by 4 bases. This CDR3 spans 13 amino acids. The CDR3 loop is CATSGAGGETQYF. The CDR3 DNA is TGTGCCACCAGTGGAGCAGGGGGAGAGACCCAGTACTTC.

V and J are TRBV7-8 and TRBJ2-1; TRBD1 agrees at 12 bases. The V and J ends lost 4 bases and 8 bases, in that order; junction bases with no gene match: 9. The CDR3 consists of 16 residues. CDR1 and CDR2 from the germline V gene are SGHVS and FQNEAQ. The CDR3 spells CASSSNRDRGLDEQFF. The CDR3 DNA sequence: TGTGCCAGCAGCTCGAACCGGGACAGGGGGCTCGATGAGCAGTTCTTC.

This clone has more than one count but fewer than ten. V usage is TRBV2 and J usage is TRBJ1-4; no reliable D call. The CDR3 runs 16 residues. Germline assignment: CDR1 SNHLY and CDR2 FYNNEI. Trimming stripped 4 bases from V and 8 bases from J, with 20 bases between. The CDR3: CASSALREGQGEKLFF. The DNA of the CDR3 is TGTGCCAGCAGTGCCCTCCGGGAGGGTCAAGGGGAAAAACTGTTTTTT.

V gene TRBV7-3 combines with J gene TRBJ2-3; 8 positions agree with TRBD2. This CDR3 region has 15 residues. Per the germline V gene, CDR1 is SGHTA and CDR2 is FQGTGA. With V trimmed by 0 bases and J by 3 bases, 2 bases remained unmatched. Here the CDR3 DNA reads TGTGCCAGCAGCTTAACGACGGGAGGGACAGATACGCAGTATTTT. Translated, it gives CASSLTTGGTDTQYF.